The entry that follows covers one T cell receptor (beta chain) sequence. Treatment described: 15 to 20 received Ad26.COV2.S at low or high dose, single or two shots; several received placebo; per-sample allocation not given. Material that was analyzed had been drawn on day 63 after the first vaccine or placebo injection. This sample was taken from a study of Ad26.COV2.S vaccination and SARS-CoV-2 variants. The protocol was immunoSEQ multiplex PCR, while the TCRdb copy is restricted to in-frame clones and leaves out a portion. Of 400,000 to 450,000 clones in the sample, around nine tenths were seen once. V lost 0 bases and J 2 bases, leaving 28 bases between the germline ends. CDR3 length equals 22 residues.

This material consisted of peripheral blood, taken in a trial of Ad26.COV2.S vaccine versus placebo. The clonotype comes from a person between 18 and 59 years old who received the Ad26.COV2.S COVID-19 vaccine or a placebo. V is TRBV23-1 and J is TRBJ2-2, with D perhaps being TRBD1 or TRBD2 (9 bases each). TRBV23-1 is classed as an ORF, of uncertain function. The CDR3 nucleotides are TGCGCCAGCAGTCAATCGGTTTCGACAGGGGGGTGTAGCGGGAGTAACACCGGGGAGCTGTTTTTT. Amino acid sequence: CASSQSVSTGGCSGSNTGELFF.